A selection of T cell receptor beta chains follows, all from one sample in a study of spatial heterogeneity in lung cancer. TCRdb reprocessed the 5' RACE reads via MiXCR and lists one record per CDR3 protein. Of thousands of distinct CDR3 sequences listed, around 6.7% are singletons. The specimen comprised lung tumor tissue, sampled at surgery. The receptor set was obtained from a female donor with early-stage non-small cell lung cancer. The CDR3 runs from the conserved cysteine through the conserved F or W. D genes are given only for firm matches. Clone size is not always given. Where it is, it says once, few, many or a class for expanded clones.

j_call	d_call	clone_size	cdr3_length	v_call	cdr3_nt	cdr3_aa
TRBJ2-1	TRBD2	.	16	TRBV5-1	TGCGCCAGCAGCTTATCTAGCGGGAGGGAAATCGATGAGCAGTTCTTC	CASSLSSGREIDEQFF
TRBJ2-7	.	medium-sized	12	TRBV5-1	TGCGCCAGCAGCTCAGCCACCCTGGAGCAGTACTTC	CASSSATLEQYF
TRBJ2-3	TRBD2	many	14	TRBV6-5	TGTGCCAGCAGTAGGGGACTAGTCACAGATACGCAGTATTTT	CASSRGLVTDTQYF
TRBJ2-5	TRBD1	medium-sized	15	TRBV5-1	TGCGCCAGCAGCTTGGAGGGACAGGGGGCTGAGACCCAGTACTTC	CASSLEGQGAETQYF
TRBJ1-1	.	large	11	TRBV2	TGTGCCAGCAGCTGGACGGCTGAAGCTTTCTTT	CASSWTAEAFF
TRBJ2-5	.	large	11	TRBV6-2/TRBV6-3	TGTGCCAGCAGTTATGGAGAGACCCAGTACTTC	CASSYGETQYF
TRBJ2-3	.	medium-sized	11	TRBV12-3/TRBV12-4	TGTGCCAGCAGACTCACAGATACGCAGTATTTT	CASRLTDTQYF
TRBJ1-2	.	medium-sized	11	TRBV5-6	TGTGCCAGCGCAACGGGCTATGGCTACACCTTC	CASATGYGYTF
TRBJ1-1	.	medium-sized	15	TRBV5-1	TGCGCCAGCAGCTCCGGGGGAGCGACGAACACTGAAGCTTTCTTT	CASSSGGATNTEAFF
TRBJ1-3	.	medium-sized	15	TRBV27	TGTGCCAGCAGTGACTTTTCAGGCTCTGGAAACACCATATATTTT	CASSDFSGSGNTIYF
TRBJ1-1	.	large	12	TRBV28	TGTGCCAGCAGTTTTCTCTACACTGAAGCTTTCTTT	CASSFLYTEAFF
TRBJ2-7	TRBD1	medium-sized	14	TRBV29-1	TGCAGCGTTGTCCCTCGGACAGGGACCTACGAGCAGTACTTC	CSVVPRTGTYEQYF
TRBJ2-3	.	.	16	TRBV20-1	TGCAGTGCTAGAGATCCTGGGGCAACTAGCACAGATACGCAGTATTTT	CSARDPGATSTDTQYF
TRBJ2-3	.	many	14	TRBV9	TGTGCCAGCAGCGTAGACTATGGCACAGATACGCAGTATTTT	CASSVDYGTDTQYF
TRBJ1-2	TRBD1	medium-sized	16	TRBV4-2	TGTGCCAGCAGCCTTTCGGGACAGGGTACGAACTATGGCTACACCTTC	CASSLSGQGTNYGYTF
TRBJ2-2	.	many	14	TRBV12-3/TRBV12-4	TGTGCCAGCAGAGGGGTGGGGAACACCGGGGAGCTGTTTTTT	CASRGVGNTGELFF
TRBJ2-1	.	medium-sized	13	TRBV28	TGTGCCAGCAAGCGGACGATTAACAATGAGCAGTTCTTC	CASKRTINNEQFF
TRBJ2-2	TRBD1	many	18	TRBV3-1	TGTGCCAGCAGCCAAGATGCGTGGGGCCGACAGGGCGCCGGGGAGCTGTTTTTT	CASSQDAWGRQGAGELFF
TRBJ1-1	.	medium-sized	11	TRBV29-1	TGCAGCGTGGGTAGGAACACTGAAGCTTTCTTT	CSVGRNTEAFF
TRBJ2-1	TRBD2	few	17	TRBV29-1	TGCAGCGTTCTTGGGCAGGGGACTAGCGGGTGGAACAATGAGCAGTTCTTC	CSVLGQGTSGWNNEQFF
TRBJ2-3	TRBD2	medium-sized	14	TRBV12-5	TGTGCTAGTGCGGCTAGCGGGGGCGCAGATACGCAGTATTTT	CASAASGGADTQYF
TRBJ2-5	TRBD1	medium-sized	16	TRBV28	TGTGCCAGCAGTTCTCCCCTCGAAGGGGGCAGGGAGACCCAGTACTTC	CASSSPLEGGRETQYF
TRBJ1-1	.	medium-sized	12	TRBV3-1	TGTGCCAGCAGCCAAGTCGTGGGACTCGCTTTCTTT	CASSQVVGLAFF
TRBJ2-3	TRBD2	few	15	TRBV6-5	TGTGCCACCACTTTGACTAGCGGGAGGCTAGATACGCAGTATTTT	CATTLTSGRLDTQYF
TRBJ1-1	.	.	14	TRBV6-2/TRBV6-3	TGTGCCAGCAGTTACTCTGGGCCGGGCACTGAAGCTTTCTTT	CASSYSGPGTEAFF
TRBJ2-5	.	medium-sized	15	TRBV9	TGTGCCAGCAGCGTAGGGCCAGGGGGGCCAGAGACCCAGTACTTC	CASSVGPGGPETQYF
TRBJ1-6	.	medium-sized	13	TRBV12-3/TRBV12-4	TGTGCCAGCAGTCGAGGACAGCCGTCACCCCTCCACTTT	CASSRGQPSPLHF
TRBJ2-5	.	many	13	TRBV7-6	TGTGCCAGCAGCCGAATGGCTTGGGAGACCCAGTACTTC	CASSRMAWETQYF
TRBJ2-7	TRBD2	medium-sized	15	TRBV11-2	TGTGCCAGCAGCTTAGGCGGGGGGTCCTCCTACGAGCAGTACTTC	CASSLGGGSSYEQYF
TRBJ2-5	.	many	18	TRBV6-6	TGTGCCAGCAGTCCCTTAGGCCCCGAGAGGAAGGCTTTCTGGACCCAGTACTTC	CASSPLGPERKAFWTQYF
TRBJ2-7	.	many	11	TRBV20-1	TGCAGTATAGGTGGCGTCTACGAGCAGTACTTC	CSIGGVYEQYF
TRBJ1-4	TRBD1	many	13	TRBV28	TGTGCCAGCTCGGGACAGGGGTTAGGAAAACTGTTTTTT	CASSGQGLGKLFF
TRBJ2-7	.	medium-sized	13	TRBV6-2/TRBV6-3	TGTGCCAGCAAGACGGGGCTTCCCTACGAGCAGTACTTC	CASKTGLPYEQYF
TRBJ2-2	.	many	13	TRBV7-2	TGTGCCAGCAGCTTCCAGGGGGGCGGGGAGCTGTTTTTT	CASSFQGGGELFF
TRBJ1-4	.	medium-sized	13	TRBV20-1	TGCAGTGCCCATCCCGCAACTAATGAAAAACTGTTTTTT	CSAHPATNEKLFF
TRBJ2-7	TRBD2	few	15	TRBV27	TGTGCCAGCAGTCCTTTCGCGGGGGGACCCTACGAGCAGTACTTC	CASSPFAGGPYEQYF
TRBJ1-2	.	medium-sized	18	TRBV28	TGTGCCAGCAGTTTGTCCGGGATGCCGCTCTCGGCGGACTATGGCTACACCTTC	CASSLSGMPLSADYGYTF
TRBJ1-2	.	medium-sized	13	TRBV5-6	TGTGCCAGCAGCTTGGGACAGGACTATGGCTACACCTTC	CASSLGQDYGYTF
TRBJ1-2	TRBD1	medium-sized	14	TRBV5-1	TGCGCCAGCAGCCCGTGGCAGGGGGCTGATGGCTACACCTTC	CASSPWQGADGYTF
TRBJ2-1	.	medium-sized	13	TRBV6-4	TGTGCCAGCAGCACGGAGCGGGACAATGAGCAGTTCTTC	CASSTERDNEQFF
TRBJ2-2	.	medium-sized	16	TRBV7-8	TGTGCCAGCAGCTTAGAAATGGGGGGCTATACCGGGGAGCTGTTTTTT	CASSLEMGGYTGELFF
TRBJ2-2	TRBD2	medium-sized	16	TRBV12-3/TRBV12-4	TGTGCCAGCAGTCCAGGGACTAGCGGGGTGTCCGGGGAGCTGTTTTTT	CASSPGTSGVSGELFF
TRBJ2-2	.	medium-sized	13	TRBV30	TGTGCCTGCACCGGGACTTACACCGGGGAGCTGTTTTTT	CACTGTYTGELFF
TRBJ2-3	TRBD2	medium-sized	16	TRBV10-2	TGCGCCAGCAGTAAACTAGCGGGGGGGCCCACAGATACGCAGTATTTT	CASSKLAGGPTDTQYF
TRBJ1-2	TRBD1	medium-sized	13	TRBV27	TGTGCCAGCAGTTGGAACAGGGGGCTTGGCTACACCTTC	CASSWNRGLGYTF
TRBJ2-6	.	medium-sized	15	TRBV6-1	TGTGCCAGCAGTGATTGGAGCTCTGGGGCCAACGTCCTGACTTTC	CASSDWSSGANVLTF
TRBJ2-2	.	medium-sized	15	TRBV9	TGTGCCAGCAGCGTAGTAGCCATAAACACCGGGGAGCTGTTTTTT	CASSVVAINTGELFF
TRBJ2-3	.	many	13	TRBV7-3	TGTGCCAGCAGCCCCGGGTCCCCGGATACGCAGTATTTT	CASSPGSPDTQYF